This T cell receptor beta chain stems from a study of blood T cell repertoires in COVID-19. The CDR3 totals 16 residues. In germline, CDR1 is SGHKS, CDR2 YYEKEE (reference sequence). With V trimmed by 4 bases and J by 2 bases, 8 bases remained unmatched. This table comes from immunoSEQ multiplex PCR, and its TCRdb copy is limited to in-frame clones, with some not included. The table includes about 90,000 clones, 80% to 90% detected once. The chain links TRBV5-5 to TRBJ2-2; 7 bases map to TRBD1. This receptor was taken from an older man with active or convalescent COVID-19. Sequencing was done on a sample of peripheral blood. CDR3 in amino acids: CASSRGQIENTGELFF. The CDR3 region has the DNA TGTGCCAGCAGCCGGGGACAGATAGAAAACACCGGGGAGCTGTTTTTT.